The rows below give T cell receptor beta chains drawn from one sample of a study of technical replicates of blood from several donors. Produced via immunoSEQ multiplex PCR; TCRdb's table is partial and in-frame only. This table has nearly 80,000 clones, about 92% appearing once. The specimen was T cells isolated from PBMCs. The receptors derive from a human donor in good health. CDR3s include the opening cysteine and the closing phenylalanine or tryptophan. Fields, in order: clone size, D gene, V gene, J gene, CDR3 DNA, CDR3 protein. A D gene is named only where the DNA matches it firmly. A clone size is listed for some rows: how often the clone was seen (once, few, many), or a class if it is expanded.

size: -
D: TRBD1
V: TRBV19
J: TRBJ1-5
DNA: TGTGCCAGTAGTATTCCGAGACAGGGGAAGGCGAATCAGCCCCAGCATTTT
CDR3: CASSIPRQGKANQPQHF

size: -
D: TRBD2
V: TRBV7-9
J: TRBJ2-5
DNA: TGTGCCAGCAGCGTCTTAAGGGCGGGAGGTGAGACCCAGTACTTC
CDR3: CASSVLRAGGETQYF

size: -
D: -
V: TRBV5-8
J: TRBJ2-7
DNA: TGTGCCAGCAGCTTTGGGAGATTGGCCGACTTCTCCTACGAGCAGTACTTC
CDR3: CASSFGRLADFSYEQYF

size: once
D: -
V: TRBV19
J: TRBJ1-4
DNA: TGTGCCGGACACAGGAACATAACAACTAATGAAAAACTGTTTTTT
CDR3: CAGHRNITTNEKLFF

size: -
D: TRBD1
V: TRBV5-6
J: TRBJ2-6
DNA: TGTGCCAGCAGCTTGTTAGAGGGGGCATCTGGGGCCAACGTCCTGACTTTC
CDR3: CASSLLEGASGANVLTF

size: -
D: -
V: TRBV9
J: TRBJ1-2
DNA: TGTGCCAGCAGCGTTTACGGGGATCCTTATGGCTACACCTTC
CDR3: CASSVYGDPYGYTF

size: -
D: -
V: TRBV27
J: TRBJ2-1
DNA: TGTGCCAGCAGTTTAGGTGCAGGGGAGAGCAATGAGCAGTTCTTC
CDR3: CASSLGAGESNEQFF

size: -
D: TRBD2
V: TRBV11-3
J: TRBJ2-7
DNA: TGTGCCAGCAGCTTCCCTAGCGGGAGGGCAAACTCCTACGAGCAGTACTTC
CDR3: CASSFPSGRANSYEQYF

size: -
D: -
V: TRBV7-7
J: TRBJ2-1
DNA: TGTGCTAGCAGCTTATCCCGCAGGCCTAATGAGCAGTTCTTC
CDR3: CASSLSRRPNEQFF

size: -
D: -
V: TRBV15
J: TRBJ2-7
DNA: TGTGCCACCAGCCTTAAGCGGTCCTCCTACGAGCAGTACTTC
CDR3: CATSLKRSSYEQYF

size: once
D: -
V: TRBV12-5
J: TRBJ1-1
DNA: TGTGCTAGTGGTTTGGGCCAGGTGAACACTGAAGCTTTCTTT
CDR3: CASGLGQVNTEAFF

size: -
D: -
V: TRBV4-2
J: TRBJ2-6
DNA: TGTGCCAGCAGCCAAGAATGGACTGCTGGGGCCAACGTCCTGACTTTC
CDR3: CASSQEWTAGANVLTF

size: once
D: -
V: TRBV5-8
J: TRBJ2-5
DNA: TGTGCCAGCAGCTTGGGGGTTGGAGGGGAGACCCAGTACTTC
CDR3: CASSLGVGGETQYF

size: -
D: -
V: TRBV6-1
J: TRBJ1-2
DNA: TGTGCCAGCAGTGAAGCGGCACGAAGTGGCTACACCTTC
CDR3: CASSEAARSGYTF

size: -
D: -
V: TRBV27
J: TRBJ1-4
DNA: TGTGCCAGCAGTTGGGGAGGGGATGAAAAACTGTTTTTT
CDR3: CASSWGGDEKLFF